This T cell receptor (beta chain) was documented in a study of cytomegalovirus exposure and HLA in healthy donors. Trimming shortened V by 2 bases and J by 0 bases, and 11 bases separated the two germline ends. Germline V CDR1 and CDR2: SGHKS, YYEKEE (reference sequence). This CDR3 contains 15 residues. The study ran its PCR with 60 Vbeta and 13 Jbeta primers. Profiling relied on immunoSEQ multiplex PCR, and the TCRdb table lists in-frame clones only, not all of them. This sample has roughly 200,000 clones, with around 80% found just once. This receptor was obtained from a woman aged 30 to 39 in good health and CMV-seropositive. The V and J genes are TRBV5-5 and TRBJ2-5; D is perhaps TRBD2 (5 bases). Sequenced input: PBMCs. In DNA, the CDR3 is TGTGCCAGCAGCTTAGGCGGGCCATACCAAGAGACCCAGTACTTC. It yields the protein CASSLGGPYQETQYF.